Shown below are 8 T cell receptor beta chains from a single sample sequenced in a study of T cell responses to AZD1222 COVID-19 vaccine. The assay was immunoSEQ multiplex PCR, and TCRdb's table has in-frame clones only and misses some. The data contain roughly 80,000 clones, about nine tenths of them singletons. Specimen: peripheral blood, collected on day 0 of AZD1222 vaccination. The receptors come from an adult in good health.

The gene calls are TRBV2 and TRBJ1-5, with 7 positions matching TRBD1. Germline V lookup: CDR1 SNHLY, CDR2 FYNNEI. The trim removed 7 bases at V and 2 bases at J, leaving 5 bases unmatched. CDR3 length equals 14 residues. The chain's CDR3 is CASTRGTGNQPQHF. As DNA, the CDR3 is TGTGCCAGCACTCGAGGGACAGGCAATCAGCCCCAGCATTTT. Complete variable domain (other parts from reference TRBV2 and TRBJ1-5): EPEVTQTPSHQVTQMGQEVILRCVPISNHLYFYWYRQILGQKVEFLVSFYNNEISEKSEIFDDQFSVERPDGSNFTLKIRSTKLEDSAMYFCASTRGTGNQPQHFGDGTRLSIL.

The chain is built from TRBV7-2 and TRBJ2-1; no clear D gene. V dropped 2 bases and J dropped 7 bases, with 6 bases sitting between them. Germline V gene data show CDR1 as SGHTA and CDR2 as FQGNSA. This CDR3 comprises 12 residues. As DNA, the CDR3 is TGTGCCAGCAGCTTAACCAGGAATGAGCAGTTCTTC. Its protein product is CASSLTRNEQFF.

This chain's CDR3 is CSVEGGSGANVLTF. The CDR3 nucleotides are TGCAGCGTTGAAGGGGGGTCTGGGGCCAACGTCCTGACTTTC. V and J are TRBV29-1 and TRBJ2-6; D tentatively reads TRBD1 or TRBD2 (5 bases each). The V gene lost 1 base and the J gene lost 1 base, with 5 bases spanning the gap. The CDR3 totals 14 residues. CDR1 and CDR2 (germline): SQVTM, ANQGSEA.

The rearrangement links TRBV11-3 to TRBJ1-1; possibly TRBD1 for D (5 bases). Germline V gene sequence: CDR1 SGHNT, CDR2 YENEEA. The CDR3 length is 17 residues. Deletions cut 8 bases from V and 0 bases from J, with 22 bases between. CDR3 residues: CASSPRGQGAMNTEAFF. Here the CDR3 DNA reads TGTGCCAGCTCCCCAAGAGGCCAGGGAGCGATGAACACTGAAGCTTTCTTT.

This CDR3 reads CASSQAEGEQYF. In nucleotides, the CDR3 is TGTGCCAGCAGCCAAGCGGAGGGCGAGCAGTACTTC. This chain connects TRBV3-1 (or the pseudogene TRBV3-2) to TRBJ2-7; possible D gene TRBD2, 6 bases. V lost 1 base and J lost 6, with 7 bases in between. This CDR3 region has 12 residues. Per germline, CDR1 LGHDT and CDR2 YNNKEL (reference sequence).

The CDR3 is CASSYSGTVNTEAFF. The CDR3 DNA sequence: TGTGCCAGCAGTTACTCTGGTACAGTGAACACTGAAGCTTTCTTT. This sequence joins TRBV6-5 and TRBJ1-1, with D uncertain. In germline, CDR1 is MNHEY, CDR2 SVGAGI. This CDR3 has 15 residues. V shed 0 bases and J shed 0 bases, with 8 bases lying between them.

CDR3 DNA: TGCAGCGTTCCCGGGGCTAGTCGGCGTGCTTTCTTT. Translating it yields CSVPGASRRAFF. This rearrangement joins TRBV29-1 to TRBJ1-1; weak D call: TRBD1 (5 bases). Germline loops: CDR1 SQVTM, CDR2 ANQGSEA. The ends were cut back, 5 bases at V and 11 bases at J, with 18 bases in the middle. This CDR3 has 12 residues.

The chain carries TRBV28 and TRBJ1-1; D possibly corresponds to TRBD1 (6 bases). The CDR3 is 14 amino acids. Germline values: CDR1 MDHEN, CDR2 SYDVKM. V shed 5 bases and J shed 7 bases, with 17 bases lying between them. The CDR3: CASSPSGARFEAFF. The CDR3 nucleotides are TGTGCCAGCAGTCCCTCAGGGGCCCGTTTTGAAGCTTTCTTT. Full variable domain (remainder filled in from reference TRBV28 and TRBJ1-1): DVKVTQSSRYLVKRTGEKVFLECVQDMDHENMFWYRQDPGLGLRLIYFSYDVKMKEKGDIPEGYSVSREKKERFSLILESASTNQTSMYLCASSPSGARFEAFFGQGTRLTVV.